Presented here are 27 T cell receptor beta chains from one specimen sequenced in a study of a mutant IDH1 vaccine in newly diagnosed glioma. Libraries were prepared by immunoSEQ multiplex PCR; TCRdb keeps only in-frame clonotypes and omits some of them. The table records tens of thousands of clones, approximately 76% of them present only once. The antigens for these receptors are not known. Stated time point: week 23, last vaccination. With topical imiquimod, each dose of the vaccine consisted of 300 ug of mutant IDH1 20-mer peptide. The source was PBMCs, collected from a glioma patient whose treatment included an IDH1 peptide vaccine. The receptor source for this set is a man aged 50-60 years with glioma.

CDR3 DNA: TGTGCCAGCAGCGGGGGGGACACTGAAGCTTTCTTT. Its protein is CASSGGDTEAFF. The V and J genes are TRBV6-5 and TRBJ1-1; D might be TRBD1 (5 bases). The CDR3 length is 12 residues. The germline V gene has CDR1 MNHEY and CDR2 SVGAGI. V was pared by 6 bases and J by 3 bases, with 8 bases between.

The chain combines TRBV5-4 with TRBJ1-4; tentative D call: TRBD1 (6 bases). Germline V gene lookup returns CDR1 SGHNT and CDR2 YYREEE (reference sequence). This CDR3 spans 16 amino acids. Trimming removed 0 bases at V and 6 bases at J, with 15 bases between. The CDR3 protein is CASSLASGGGDEKLFF. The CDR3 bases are TGTGCCAGCAGCTTGGCCAGTGGGGGCGGAGATGAAAAACTGTTTTTT. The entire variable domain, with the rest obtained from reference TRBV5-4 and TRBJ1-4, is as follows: ETGVTQSPTHLIKTRGQQVTLRCSSQSGHNTVSWYQQALGQGPQFIFQYYREEENGRGNFPPRFSGLQFPNYSSELNVNALELDDSALYLCASSLASGGGDEKLFFGSGTQLSVL.

The CDR3: CASSQDHRVTEAFF. As DNA, the CDR3 is TGTGCCAGCAGCCAAGACCACAGGGTGACTGAAGCTTTCTTT. V usage is TRBV4-2 and J usage is TRBJ1-1; weak D call: TRBD1 (6 bases). Per germline, CDR1 LGHNA and CDR2 YNFKEQ. V was trimmed by 0 bases and J by 5 bases, leaving 10 bases between them. The CDR3 is 14 amino acids.

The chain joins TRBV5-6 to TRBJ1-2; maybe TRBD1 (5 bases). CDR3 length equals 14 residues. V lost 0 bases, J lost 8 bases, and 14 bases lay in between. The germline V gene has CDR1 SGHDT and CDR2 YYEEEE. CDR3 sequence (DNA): TGTGCCAGCAGCTTGGCCGGGACCCTCGGGGGCTACACCTTC. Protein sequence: CASSLAGTLGGYTF.

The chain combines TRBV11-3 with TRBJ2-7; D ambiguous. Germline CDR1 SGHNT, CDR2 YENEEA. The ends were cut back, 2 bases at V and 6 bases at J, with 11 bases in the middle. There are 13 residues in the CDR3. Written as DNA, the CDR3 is TGTGCCAGCAGCTTAAGTCCGCCGTCCGAGCAGTACTTC. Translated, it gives CASSLSPPSEQYF.

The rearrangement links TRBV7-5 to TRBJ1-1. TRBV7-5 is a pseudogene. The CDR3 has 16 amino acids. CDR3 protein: CARSYKTGLWNTEAFF. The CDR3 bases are TGTGCCAGAAGCTACAAAACGGGACTTTGGAACACTGAAGCTTTCTTT.

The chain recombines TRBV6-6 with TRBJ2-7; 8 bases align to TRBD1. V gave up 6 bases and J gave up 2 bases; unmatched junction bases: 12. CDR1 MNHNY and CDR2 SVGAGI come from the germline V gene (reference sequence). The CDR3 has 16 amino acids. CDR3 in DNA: TGTGCCAGCAGCACCTCTCAGGGGGCGCCGGCCTACGAGCAGTACTTC. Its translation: CASSTSQGAPAYEQYF.

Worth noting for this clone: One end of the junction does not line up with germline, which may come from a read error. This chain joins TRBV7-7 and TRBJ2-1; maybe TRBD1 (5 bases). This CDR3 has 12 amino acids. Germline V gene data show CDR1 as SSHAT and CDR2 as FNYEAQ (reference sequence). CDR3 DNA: TGTGCTAGCAGCCCTGACAGCAATGAGCAGTTCTTC. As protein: CASSPDSNEQFF.

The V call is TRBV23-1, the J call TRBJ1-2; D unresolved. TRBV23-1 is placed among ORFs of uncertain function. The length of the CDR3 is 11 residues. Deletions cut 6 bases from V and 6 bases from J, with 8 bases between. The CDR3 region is CASSPKNGYTF. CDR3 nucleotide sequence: TGCGCCAGCAGCCCCAAAAATGGCTACACCTTC.

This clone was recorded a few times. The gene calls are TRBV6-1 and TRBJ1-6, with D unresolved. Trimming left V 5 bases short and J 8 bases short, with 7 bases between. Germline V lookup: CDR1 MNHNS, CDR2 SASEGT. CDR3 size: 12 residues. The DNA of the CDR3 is TGTGCCAGCAGTCCAAGGTATTCACCCCTCCACTTT. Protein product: CASSPRYSPLHF.

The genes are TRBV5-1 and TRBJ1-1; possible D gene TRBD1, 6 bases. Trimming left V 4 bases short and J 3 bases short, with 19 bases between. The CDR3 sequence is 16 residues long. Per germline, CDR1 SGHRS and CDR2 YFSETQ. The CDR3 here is CASSTVRTAVDTEAFF. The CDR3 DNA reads TGCGCCAGCAGCACCGTCCGGACAGCGGTGGACACTGAAGCTTTCTTT.

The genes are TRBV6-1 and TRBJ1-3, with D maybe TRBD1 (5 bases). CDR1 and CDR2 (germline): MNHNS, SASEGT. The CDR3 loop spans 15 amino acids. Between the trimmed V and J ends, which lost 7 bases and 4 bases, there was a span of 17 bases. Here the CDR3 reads CASTSGGVSGNTIYF. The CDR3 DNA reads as TGTGCCAGCACTTCAGGAGGGGTTTCGGGAAACACCATATATTTT.

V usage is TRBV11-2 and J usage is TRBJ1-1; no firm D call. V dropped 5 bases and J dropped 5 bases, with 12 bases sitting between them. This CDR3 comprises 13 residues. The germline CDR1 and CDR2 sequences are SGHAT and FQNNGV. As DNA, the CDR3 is TGTGCCAGCAGCCAAGGTCTGCGAACTGAAGCTTTCTTT. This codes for CASSQGLRTEAFF.

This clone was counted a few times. CDR3 region: CASSALALGTGVKYEQYF. The CDR3 DNA follows: TGTGCCAGCAGCGCCCTTGCCTTAGGGACAGGGGTTAAGTACGAGCAGTACTTC. The rearrangement uses TRBV7-2 and TRBJ2-7; 10 bases are shared with TRBD1. Germline-derived CDR1 and CDR2 are SGHTA and FQGNSA. This CDR3 has 18 amino acids. J lost 4 bases, V lost 5 bases, and 17 bases had no gene match.

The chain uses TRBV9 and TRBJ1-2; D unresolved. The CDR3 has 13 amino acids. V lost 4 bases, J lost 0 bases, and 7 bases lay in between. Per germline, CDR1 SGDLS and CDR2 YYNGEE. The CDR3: CASSPRANYGYTF. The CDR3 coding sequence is TGTGCCAGCAGCCCACGGGCTAACTATGGCTACACCTTC.

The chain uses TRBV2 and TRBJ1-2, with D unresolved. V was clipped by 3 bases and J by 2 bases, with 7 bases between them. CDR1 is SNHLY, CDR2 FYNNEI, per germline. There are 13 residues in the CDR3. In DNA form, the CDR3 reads TGTGCCAGCAGTGACATATCGAACTATGGCTACACCTTC. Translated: CASSDISNYGYTF.

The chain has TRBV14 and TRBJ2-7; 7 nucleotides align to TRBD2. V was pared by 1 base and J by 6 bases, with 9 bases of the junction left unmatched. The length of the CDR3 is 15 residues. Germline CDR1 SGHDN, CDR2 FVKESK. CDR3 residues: CASSQVWGGVSEQYF. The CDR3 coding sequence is TGTGCCAGCAGCCAAGTGTGGGGAGGGGTGTCCGAGCAGTACTTC.

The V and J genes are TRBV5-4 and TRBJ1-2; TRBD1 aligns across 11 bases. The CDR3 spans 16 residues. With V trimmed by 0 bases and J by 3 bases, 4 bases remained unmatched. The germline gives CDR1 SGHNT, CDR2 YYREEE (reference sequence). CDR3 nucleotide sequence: TGTGCCAGCAGCTTGGGGGGGGGACAGGGGGACTATGGCTACACCTTC. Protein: CASSLGGGQGDYGYTF.

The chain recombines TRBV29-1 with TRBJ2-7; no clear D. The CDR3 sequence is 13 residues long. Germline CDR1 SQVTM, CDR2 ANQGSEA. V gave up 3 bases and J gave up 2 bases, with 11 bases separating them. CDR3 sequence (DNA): TGCAGCGTTGAGGGTGACCTTGCCTACGAGCAGTACTTC. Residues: CSVEGDLAYEQYF.

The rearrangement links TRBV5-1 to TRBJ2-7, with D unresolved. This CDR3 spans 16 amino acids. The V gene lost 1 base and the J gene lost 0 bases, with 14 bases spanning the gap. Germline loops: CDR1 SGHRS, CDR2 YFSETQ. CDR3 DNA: TGCGCCAGCAGCTTGAAAGATTCGGGTATCTCCTACGAGCAGTACTTC. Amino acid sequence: CASSLKDSGISYEQYF.

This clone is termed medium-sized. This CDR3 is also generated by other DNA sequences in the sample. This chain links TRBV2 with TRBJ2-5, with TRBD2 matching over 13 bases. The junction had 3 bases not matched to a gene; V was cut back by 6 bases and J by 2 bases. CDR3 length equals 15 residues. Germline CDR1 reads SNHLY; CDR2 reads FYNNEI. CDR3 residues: CASRGTSGAQETQYF. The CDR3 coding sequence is TGTGCCAGCAGGGGGACTAGCGGGGCTCAAGAGACCCAGTACTTC.

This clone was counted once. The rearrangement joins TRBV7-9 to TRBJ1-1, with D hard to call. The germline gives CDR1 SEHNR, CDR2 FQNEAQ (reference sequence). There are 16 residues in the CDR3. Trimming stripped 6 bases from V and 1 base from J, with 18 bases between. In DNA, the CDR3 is TGTGCCAGCAGTCAGGACGTGGGATTGGGGAACACTGAAGCTTTCTTT. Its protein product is CASSQDVGLGNTEAFF.

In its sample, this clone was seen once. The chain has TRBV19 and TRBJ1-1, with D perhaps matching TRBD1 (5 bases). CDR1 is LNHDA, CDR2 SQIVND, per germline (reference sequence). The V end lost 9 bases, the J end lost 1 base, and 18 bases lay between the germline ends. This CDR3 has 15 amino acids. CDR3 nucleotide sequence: TGTGCCAGCTGGGGGGAAGGTCGAGGGAACACTGAAGCTTTCTTT. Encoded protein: CASWGEGRGNTEAFF.

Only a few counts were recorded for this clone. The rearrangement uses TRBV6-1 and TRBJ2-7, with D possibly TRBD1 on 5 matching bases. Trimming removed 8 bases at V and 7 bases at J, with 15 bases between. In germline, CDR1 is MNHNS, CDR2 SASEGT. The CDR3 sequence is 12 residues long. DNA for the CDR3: TGTGCCAGCCAGGGCCTCCTTGGGGAGCAGTACTTC. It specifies CASQGLLGEQYF.

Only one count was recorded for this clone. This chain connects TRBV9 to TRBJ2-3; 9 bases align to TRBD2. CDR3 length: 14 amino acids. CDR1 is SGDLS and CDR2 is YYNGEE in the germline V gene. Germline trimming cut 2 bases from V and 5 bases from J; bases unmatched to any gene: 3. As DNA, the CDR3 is TGTGCCAGCAGCGTCGGACTAGCGCAAGATACGCAGTATTTT. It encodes CASSVGLAQDTQYF.

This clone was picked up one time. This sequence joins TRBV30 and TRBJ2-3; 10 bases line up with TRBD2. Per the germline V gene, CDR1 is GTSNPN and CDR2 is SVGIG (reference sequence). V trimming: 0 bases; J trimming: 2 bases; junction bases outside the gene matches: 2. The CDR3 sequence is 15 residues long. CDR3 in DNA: TGTGCCTGGAGTGTACTAGCGGGGTTCACAGATACGCAGTATTTT. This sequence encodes CAWSVLAGFTDTQYF.

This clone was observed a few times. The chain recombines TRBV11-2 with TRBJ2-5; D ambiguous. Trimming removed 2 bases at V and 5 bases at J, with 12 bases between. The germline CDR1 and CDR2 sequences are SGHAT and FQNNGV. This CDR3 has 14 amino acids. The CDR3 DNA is TGTGCCAGCAGCTTAACTGCAGGAAGTGAGACCCAGTACTTC. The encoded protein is CASSLTAGSETQYF.